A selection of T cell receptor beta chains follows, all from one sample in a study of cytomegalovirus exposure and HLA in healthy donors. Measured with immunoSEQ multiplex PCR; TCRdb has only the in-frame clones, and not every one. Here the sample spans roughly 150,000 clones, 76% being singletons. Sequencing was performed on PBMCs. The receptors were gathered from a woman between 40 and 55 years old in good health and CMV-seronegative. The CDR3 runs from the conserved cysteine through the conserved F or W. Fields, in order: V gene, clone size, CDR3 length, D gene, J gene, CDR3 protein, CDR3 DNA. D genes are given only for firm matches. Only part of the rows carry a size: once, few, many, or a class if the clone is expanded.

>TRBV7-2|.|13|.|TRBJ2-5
CASSSAGQETQYF
TGTGCCAGCAGCTCCGCGGGCCAAGAGACCCAGTACTTC
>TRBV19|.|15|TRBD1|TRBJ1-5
CASSISTGGGQPQHF
TGTGCCAGTAGTATATCGACAGGGGGTGGCCAGCCCCAGCATTTT
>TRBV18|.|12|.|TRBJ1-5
CASSPGEEPQHF
TGTGCCAGCTCACCGGGAGAGGAGCCCCAGCATTTT
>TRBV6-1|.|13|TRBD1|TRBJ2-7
CASMRDSTYEQYF
TGTGCCAGCATGAGGGACAGTACCTACGAGCAGTACTTC
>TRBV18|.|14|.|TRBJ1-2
CASSPGGAPYGYTF
TGTGCCAGCTCACCGGGAGGGGCGCCCTATGGCTACACCTTC
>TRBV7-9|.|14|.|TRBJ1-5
CASSLGPGNQPQHF
TGTGCCAGCAGCTTAGGTCCAGGGAATCAGCCCCAGCATTTT
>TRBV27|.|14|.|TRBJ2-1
CASSDRQPHNEQFF
TGTGCCAGCAGTGACCGACAGCCCCACAATGAGCAGTTCTTC
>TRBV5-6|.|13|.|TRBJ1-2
CASSLVTALGYTF
TGTGCCAGCAGCTTGGTGACAGCCCTCGGCTACACCTTC
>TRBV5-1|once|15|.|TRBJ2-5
CASSLDGRGQETQYF
TGCGCCAGCAGCTTGGATGGCCGGGGGCAAGAGACCCAGTACTTC
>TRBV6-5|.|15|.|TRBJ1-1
CASSYSGAMNTEAFF
TGTGCCAGCAGTTACTCGGGGGCCATGAACACTGAAGCTTTCTTT
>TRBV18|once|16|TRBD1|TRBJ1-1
CASSSDRGVGNTEAFF
TGTGCCAGCTCATCCGACAGGGGGGTCGGGAACACTGAAGCTTTCTTT
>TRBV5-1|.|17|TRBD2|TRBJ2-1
CASSSRTSGGSYNEQFF
TGCGCCAGCAGCTCGAGGACTAGCGGGGGAAGCTACAATGAGCAGTTCTTC
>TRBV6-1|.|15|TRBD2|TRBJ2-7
CASKDSGTPTYEQYF
TGTGCCAGCAAAGATAGCGGGACACCTACCTACGAGCAGTACTTC
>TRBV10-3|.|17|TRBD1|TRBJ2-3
CAIRKIPGQGTTDTQYF
TGTGCCATCAGAAAAATACCGGGACAGGGGACCACAGATACGCAGTATTTT
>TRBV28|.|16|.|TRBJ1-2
CASSAGSFDLNYGYTF
TGTGCCAGCAGTGCGGGATCCTTTGACCTTAACTATGGCTACACCTTC
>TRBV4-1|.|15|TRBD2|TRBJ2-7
CASSQVGTSQYEQYF
TGCGCCAGCAGCCAAGTCGGGACTAGTCAATACGAGCAGTACTTC
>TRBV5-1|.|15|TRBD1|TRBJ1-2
CASSSGQGKAYGYTF
TGCGCCAGCAGCTCAGGACAGGGAAAGGCCTATGGCTACACCTTC
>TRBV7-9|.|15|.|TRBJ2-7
CASSLEPGQLYEQYF
TGTGCCAGCAGCTTAGAACCGGGACAACTCTACGAGCAGTACTTC